The sequence of this T cell receptor beta chain was determined in a study of T cell responses to AZD1222 COVID-19 vaccine. Study-level points and caveats: Repertoire samples came only from after the peak T cell response.

Notes on this clone: What it binds is not known.

Clones were sequenced by immunoSEQ multiplex PCR, and TCRdb holds only the in-frame ones, with some missing. The top ten clones hold less than 2% of a sample with about 130,000 clones, about 91% of them seen once. This CDR3 has 17 residues. Germline loops: CDR1 LNHDA, CDR2 SQIVND (reference sequence). V shed 0 bases, J shed 1 base, and the junction held 6 bases outside the gene matches. The source was peripheral blood, collected 28 days after the second AZD1222 dose. This TCR came from an adult who received the AZD1222 COVID-19 vaccine. The V and J genes are TRBV19 and TRBJ2-1, with 7 bases that match TRBD2. This CDR3 is CASSIDETGGSYNEQFF. Written as DNA, the CDR3 is TGTGCCAGTAGTATAGATGAAACGGGGGGATCCTACAATGAGCAGTTCTTC.